This T cell receptor (beta chain) emerged from a study of T cells in Graves' hyperthyroidism and ophthalmopathy. This clonotype was found once. V gave up 2 bases and J gave up 3 bases; unmatched junction bases: 2. The CDR3 extends over 15 amino acids. CDR1 is MGHDK and CDR2 is SYGVNS in the germline V gene. TCR beta CDR3 sequences were amplified from RNA transcripts. Carried out on the TCR CDR3, a first-round RT-PCR used the HTBI primer set. Using its own MiXCR run on the multiplex PCR reads, TCRdb lists one record per CDR3 protein. The sample holds a few hundred thousand distinct CDR3 sequences, approximately 44% seen once.

The receptor was isolated from a woman between 18 and 30 years old with Graves' hyperthyroidism. The chain couples TRBV25-1 to TRBJ2-7; 12 bases fit TRBD1. The specimen was peripheral blood or thyroid tissue (not recorded which). The CDR3 DNA follows: TGTGCCAGCAGTGAAGGGACAGGGGGCTTCTACGAGCAGTACTTC. It is translated as CASSEGTGGFYEQYF.